The present T cell receptor (beta chain) was sequenced within a study of blood T cell repertoires in COVID-19. Study in general: Donors of Cohort 3 who recovered were those that had two negative PCRs, clearance, or symptom resolution.

Participants' reported clinical history set cohort assignment. Germline CDR1 and CDR2: SGHTA and FQGNSA. This CDR3 region has 14 residues. Trimming pared 5 bases from V and 4 bases from J, leaving 12 bases between. Per the original methods: Reference gene primers were amplified, and this amplification served to estimate nucleated cell counts. Measured with immunoSEQ multiplex PCR; TCRdb has only the in-frame clones, and not every one. That table is the source of V, J and clone size, and D and trimming were worked out from the DNA. The sample shows approximately 140,000 clones, approximately 80% of them seen only once. Only one count was recorded for this clone.

The sequenced sample consisted of PBMCs or T cells enriched from blood (not recorded which). The chain joins TRBV7-2 to TRBJ2-1; D unclear. This receptor was taken from a man in his fifties in a cohort exposed to, infected with or recovered from COVID-19 (not recorded which). The CDR3 sequence is CASSLLTIYNEQFF. In DNA, the CDR3 is TGTGCCAGCAGCCTACTGACAATTTACAATGAGCAGTTCTTC.